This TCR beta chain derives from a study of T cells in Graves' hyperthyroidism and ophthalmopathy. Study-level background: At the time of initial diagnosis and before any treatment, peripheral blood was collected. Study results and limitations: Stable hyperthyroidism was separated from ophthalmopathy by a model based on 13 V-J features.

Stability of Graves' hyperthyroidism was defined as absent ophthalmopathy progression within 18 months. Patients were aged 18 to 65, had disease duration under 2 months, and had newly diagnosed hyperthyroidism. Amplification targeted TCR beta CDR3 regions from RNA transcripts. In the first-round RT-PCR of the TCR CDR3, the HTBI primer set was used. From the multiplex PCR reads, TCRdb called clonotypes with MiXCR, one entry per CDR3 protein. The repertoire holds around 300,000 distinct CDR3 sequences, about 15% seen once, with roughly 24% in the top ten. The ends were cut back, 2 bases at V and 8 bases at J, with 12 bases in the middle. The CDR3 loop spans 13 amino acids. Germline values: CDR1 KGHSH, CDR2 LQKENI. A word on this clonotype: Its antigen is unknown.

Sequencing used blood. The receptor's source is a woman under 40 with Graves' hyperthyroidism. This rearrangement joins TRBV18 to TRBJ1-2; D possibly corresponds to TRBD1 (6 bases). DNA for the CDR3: TGTGCCAGCTCACCATCAGGGGTTGAGGGCTACACCTTC. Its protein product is CASSPSGVEGYTF.